This T cell receptor (beta chain) comes out of a study of CD8 T cells in Susac syndrome. Germline loops: CDR1 SGDLS, CDR2 YYNGEE. This CDR3 is built from 17 residues. Between the trimmed V and J ends, which lost 4 bases and 1 base, there was a span of 18 bases. RNA in amounts of about 0.45 to 1 ug was reverse transcribed with random hexamers. TCRdb reanalysed the immunoSEQ multiplex PCR reads using MiXCR and keeps one entry per CDR3 protein. In the table there are 150,000 to 200,000 distinct CDR3 sequences, around 94% of which are singletons. This TCR was recovered from a human donor with Susac syndrome. Sequenced sample: CD4+ T cells from PBMCs. V gene TRBV9 combines with J gene TRBJ2-1, with D maybe TRBD1 (6 bases). The CDR3 DNA reads TGTGCCAGCAGCCCCTCCTCGAGGGGGTGGTCCTACAATGAGCAGTTCTTC. Translated: CASSPSSRGWSYNEQFF.